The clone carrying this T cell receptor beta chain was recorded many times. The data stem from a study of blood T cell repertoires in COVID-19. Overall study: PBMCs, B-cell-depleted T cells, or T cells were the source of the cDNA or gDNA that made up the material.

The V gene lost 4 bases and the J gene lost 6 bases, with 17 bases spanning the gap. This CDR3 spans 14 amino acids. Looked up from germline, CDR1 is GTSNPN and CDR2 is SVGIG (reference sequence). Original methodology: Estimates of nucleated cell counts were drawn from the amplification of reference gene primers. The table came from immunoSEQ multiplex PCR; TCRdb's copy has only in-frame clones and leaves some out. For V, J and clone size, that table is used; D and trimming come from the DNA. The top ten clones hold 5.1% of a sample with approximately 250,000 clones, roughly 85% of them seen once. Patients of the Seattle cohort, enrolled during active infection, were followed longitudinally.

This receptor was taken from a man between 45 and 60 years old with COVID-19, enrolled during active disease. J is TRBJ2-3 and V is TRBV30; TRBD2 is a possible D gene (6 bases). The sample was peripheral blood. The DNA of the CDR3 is TGTGCCTGGAATTCATGGGGCCGGGGGGATACGCAGTATTTT. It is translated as CAWNSWGRGDTQYF.